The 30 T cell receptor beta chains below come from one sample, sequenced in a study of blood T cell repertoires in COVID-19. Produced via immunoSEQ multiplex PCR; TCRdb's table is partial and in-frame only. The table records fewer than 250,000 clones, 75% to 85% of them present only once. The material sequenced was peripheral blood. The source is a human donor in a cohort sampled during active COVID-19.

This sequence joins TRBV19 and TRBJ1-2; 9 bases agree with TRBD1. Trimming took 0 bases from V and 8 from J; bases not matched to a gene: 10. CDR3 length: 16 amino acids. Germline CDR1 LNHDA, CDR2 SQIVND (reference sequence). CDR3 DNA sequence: TGTGCCAGTAGTATAGATCAGGGGACAGGGCCTGCGGGCTACACCTTC. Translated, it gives CASSIDQGTGPAGYTF. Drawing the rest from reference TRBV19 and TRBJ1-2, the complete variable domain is DGGITQSPKYLFRKEGQNVTLSCEQNLNHDAMYWYRQDPGQGLRLIYYSQIVNDFQKGDIAEGYSVSREKKESFPLTVTSAQKNPTAFYLCASSIDQGTGPAGYTFGSGTRLTVV.

The DNA of the CDR3 is TGTGCCAGCAGCTCACGGGACAACTCCTACGAGCAGTACTTC. This codes for CASSSRDNSYEQYF. This rearrangement joins TRBV7-9 to TRBJ2-7; D is perhaps TRBD1 (6 bases). This CDR3 has 14 residues. Germline CDR1 is SEHNR and CDR2 is FQNEAQ (reference sequence). Trimming cost V 4 bases and J 0 bases, with 10 bases left between them.

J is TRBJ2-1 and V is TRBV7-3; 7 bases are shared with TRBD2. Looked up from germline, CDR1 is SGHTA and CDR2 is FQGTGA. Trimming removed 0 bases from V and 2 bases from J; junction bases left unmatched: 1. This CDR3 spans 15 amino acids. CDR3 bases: TGTGCCAGCAGCTTAACTAGCGGGCCCTACAATGAGCAGTTCTTC. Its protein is CASSLTSGPYNEQFF. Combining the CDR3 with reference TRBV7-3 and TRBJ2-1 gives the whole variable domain GAGVSQTPSNKVTEKGKYVELRCDPISGHTALYWYRQSLGQGPEFLIYFQGTGAADDSGLPNDRFFAVRPEGSVSTLKIQRTERGDSAVYLCASSLTSGPYNEQFFGPGTRLTVL.

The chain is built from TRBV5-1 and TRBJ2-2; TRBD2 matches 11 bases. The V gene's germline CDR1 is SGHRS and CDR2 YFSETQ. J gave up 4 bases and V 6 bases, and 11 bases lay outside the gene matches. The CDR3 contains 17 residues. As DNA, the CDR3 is TGCGCCAGCATCCCAGGACCGGGACTAGCGGCCACCGGGGAGCTGTTTTTT. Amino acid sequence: CASIPGPGLAATGELFF.

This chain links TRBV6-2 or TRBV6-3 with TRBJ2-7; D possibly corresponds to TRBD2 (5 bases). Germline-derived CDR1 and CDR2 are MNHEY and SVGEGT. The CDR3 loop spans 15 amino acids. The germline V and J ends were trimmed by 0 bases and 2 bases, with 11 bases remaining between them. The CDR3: CASSYSFSGTYEQYF. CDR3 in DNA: TGTGCCAGCAGTTACTCGTTCTCCGGGACCTACGAGCAGTACTTC.

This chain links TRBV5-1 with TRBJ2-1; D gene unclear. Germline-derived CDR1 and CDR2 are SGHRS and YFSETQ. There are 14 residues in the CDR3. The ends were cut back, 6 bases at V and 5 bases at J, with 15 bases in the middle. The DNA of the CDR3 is TGCGCCAGCACCTCGTCAGGAACACACAATGAGCAGTTCTTC. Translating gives CASTSSGTHNEQFF.

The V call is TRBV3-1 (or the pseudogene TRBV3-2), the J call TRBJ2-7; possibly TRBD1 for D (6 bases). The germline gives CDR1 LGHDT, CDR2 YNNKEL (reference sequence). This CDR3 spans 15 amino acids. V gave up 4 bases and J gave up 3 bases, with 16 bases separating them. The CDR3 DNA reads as TGTGCCAGCAGCCCCGGGACATTGGCAAGCTACGAGCAGTACTTC. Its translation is CASSPGTLASYEQYF.

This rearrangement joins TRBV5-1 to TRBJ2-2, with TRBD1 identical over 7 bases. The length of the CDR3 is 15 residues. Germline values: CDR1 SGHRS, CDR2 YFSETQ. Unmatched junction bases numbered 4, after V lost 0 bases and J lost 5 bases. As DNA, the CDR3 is TGCGCCAGCAGCTTGGGCCAGGGACAGACCGGGGAGCTGTTTTTT. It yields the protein CASSLGQGQTGELFF. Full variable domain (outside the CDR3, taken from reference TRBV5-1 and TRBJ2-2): KAGVTQTPRYLIKTRGQQVTLSCSPISGHRSVSWYQQTPGQGLQFLFEYFSETQRNKGNFPGRFSGRQFSNSRSEMNVSTLELGDSALYLCASSLGQGQTGELFFGEGSRLTVL.

CDR3 in amino acids: CASRLQGAFTEAFF. The CDR3 DNA sequence: TGTGCCAGCAGACTACAGGGGGCCTTCACTGAAGCTTTCTTT. The chain carries TRBV9 and TRBJ1-1, with 9 bases matching TRBD1. V lost 5 bases and J lost 4; bases outside the gene matches: 6. There are 14 residues in the CDR3. Germline lookup yields CDR1 SGDLS and CDR2 YYNGEE.

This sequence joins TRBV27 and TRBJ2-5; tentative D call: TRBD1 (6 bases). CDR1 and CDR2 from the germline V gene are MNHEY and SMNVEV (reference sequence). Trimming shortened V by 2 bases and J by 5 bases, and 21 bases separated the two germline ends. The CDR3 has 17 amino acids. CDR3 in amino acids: CASSLTYKEGRGETQYF. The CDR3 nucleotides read TGTGCCAGCAGTTTAACGTATAAAGAGGGTAGGGGGGAGACCCAGTACTTC.

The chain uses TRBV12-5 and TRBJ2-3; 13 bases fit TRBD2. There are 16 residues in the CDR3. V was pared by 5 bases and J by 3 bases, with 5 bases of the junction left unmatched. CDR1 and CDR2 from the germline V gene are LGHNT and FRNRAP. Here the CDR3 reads CASGMGTSGKTDTQYF. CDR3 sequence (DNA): TGTGCTAGTGGTATGGGGACTAGCGGGAAGACAGATACGCAGTATTTT.

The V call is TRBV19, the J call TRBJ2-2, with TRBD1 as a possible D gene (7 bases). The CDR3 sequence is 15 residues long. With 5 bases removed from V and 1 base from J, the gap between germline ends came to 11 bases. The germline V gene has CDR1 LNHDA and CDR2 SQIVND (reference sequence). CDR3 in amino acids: CASSYRGGNTGELFF. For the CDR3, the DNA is TGTGCCAGTAGTTACAGGGGAGGGAACACCGGGGAGCTGTTTTTT.

CDR3 loop: CASSYIGAYEQYF. Here the CDR3 DNA reads TGTGCCAGCAGTTACATCGGAGCCTACGAGCAGTACTTC. The chain joins TRBV6-2 or TRBV6-3 to TRBJ2-7, with D unclear. The CDR3 consists of 13 residues. The V gene lost 2 bases and the J gene lost 2 bases, with 7 bases spanning the gap. Germline CDR1 is MNHEY and CDR2 is SVGEGT.

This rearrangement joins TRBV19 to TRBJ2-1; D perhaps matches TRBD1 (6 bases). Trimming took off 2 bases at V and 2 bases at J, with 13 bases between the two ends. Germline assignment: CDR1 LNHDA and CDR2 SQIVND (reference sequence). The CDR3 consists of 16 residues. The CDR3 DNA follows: TGTGCCAGTAGTATACGAGACAGGCCTCCCTACAATGAGCAGTTCTTC. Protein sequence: CASSIRDRPPYNEQFF.

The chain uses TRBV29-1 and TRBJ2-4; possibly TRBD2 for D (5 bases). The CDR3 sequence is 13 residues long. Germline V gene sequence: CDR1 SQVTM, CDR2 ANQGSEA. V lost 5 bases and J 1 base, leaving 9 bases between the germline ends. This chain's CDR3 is CSVYEGAKNIQYF. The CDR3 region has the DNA TGCAGCGTTTATGAGGGTGCCAAAAACATTCAGTACTTC.

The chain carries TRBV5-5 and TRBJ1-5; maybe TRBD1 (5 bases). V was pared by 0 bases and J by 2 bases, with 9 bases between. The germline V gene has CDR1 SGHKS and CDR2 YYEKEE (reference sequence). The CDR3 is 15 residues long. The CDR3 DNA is TGTGCCAGCAGCTTGGTAGGGGCAGGCAATCAGCCCCAGCATTTT. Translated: CASSLVGAGNQPQHF.

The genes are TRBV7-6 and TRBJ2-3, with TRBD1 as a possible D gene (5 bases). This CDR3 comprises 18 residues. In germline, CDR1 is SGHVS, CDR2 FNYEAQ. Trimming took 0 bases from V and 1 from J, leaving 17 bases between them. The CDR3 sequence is CASSLAVSPDKRTDTQYF. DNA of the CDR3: TGTGCCAGCAGCTTAGCGGTCTCCCCGGACAAACGCACAGATACGCAGTATTTT.

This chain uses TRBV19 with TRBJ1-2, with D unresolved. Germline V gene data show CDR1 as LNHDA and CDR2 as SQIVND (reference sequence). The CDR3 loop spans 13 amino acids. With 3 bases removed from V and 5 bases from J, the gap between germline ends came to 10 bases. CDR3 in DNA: TGTGCCAGTAGTATCTCCCGTCAGTATGGCTACACCTTC. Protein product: CASSISRQYGYTF.

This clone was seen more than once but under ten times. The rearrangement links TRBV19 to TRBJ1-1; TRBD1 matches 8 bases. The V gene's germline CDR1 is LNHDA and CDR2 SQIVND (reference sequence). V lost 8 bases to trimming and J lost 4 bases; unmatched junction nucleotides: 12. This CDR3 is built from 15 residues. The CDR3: CASQKDRVGGTEAFF. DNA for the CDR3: TGTGCCAGTCAAAAGGACAGGGTGGGCGGCACTGAAGCTTTCTTT. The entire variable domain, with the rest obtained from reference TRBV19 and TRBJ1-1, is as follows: DGGITQSPKYLFRKEGQNVTLSCEQNLNHDAMYWYRQDPGQGLRLIYYSQIVNDFQKGDIAEGYSVSREKKESFPLTVTSAQKNPTAFYLCASQKDRVGGTEAFFGQGTRLTVV.

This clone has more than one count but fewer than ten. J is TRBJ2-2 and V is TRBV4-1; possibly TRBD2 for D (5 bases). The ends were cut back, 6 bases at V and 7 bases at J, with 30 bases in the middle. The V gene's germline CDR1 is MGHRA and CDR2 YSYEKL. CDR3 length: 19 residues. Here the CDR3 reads CASSARSTPAEGLGGELFF. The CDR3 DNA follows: TGCGCCAGCAGTGCAAGATCTACTCCAGCGGAAGGGCTAGGCGGGGAGCTGTTTTTT.

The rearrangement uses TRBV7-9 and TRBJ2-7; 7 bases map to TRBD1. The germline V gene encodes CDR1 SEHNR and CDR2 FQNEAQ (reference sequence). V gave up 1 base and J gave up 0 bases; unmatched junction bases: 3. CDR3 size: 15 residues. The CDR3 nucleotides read TGTGCCAGCAGCTTAGTCGGGGACAGCTCCTACGAGCAGTACTTC. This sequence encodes CASSLVGDSSYEQYF.

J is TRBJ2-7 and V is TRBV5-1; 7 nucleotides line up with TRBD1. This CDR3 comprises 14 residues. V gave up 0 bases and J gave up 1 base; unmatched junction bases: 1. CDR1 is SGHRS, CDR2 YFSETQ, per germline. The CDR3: CASSLAGQSYEQYF. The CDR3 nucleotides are TGCGCCAGCAGCTTGGCGGGACAGTCCTACGAGCAGTACTTC.

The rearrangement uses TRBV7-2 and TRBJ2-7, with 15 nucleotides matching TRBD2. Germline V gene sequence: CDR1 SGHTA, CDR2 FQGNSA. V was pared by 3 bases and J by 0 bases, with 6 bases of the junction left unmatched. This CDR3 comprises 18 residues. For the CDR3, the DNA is TGTGCCAGCAGCTTGCATGGGACTAGCGGGAGGTACTCCTACGAGCAGTACTTC. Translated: CASSLHGTSGRYSYEQYF.

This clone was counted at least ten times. The CDR3 sequence: CSAQIQETQYF. CDR3 bases: TGCAGTGCTCAGATACAAGAGACCCAGTACTTC. V and J are TRBV20-1 and TRBJ2-5; the D is unclear. Trimming shortened V by 5 bases and J by 2 bases, and 6 bases separated the two germline ends. CDR1 and CDR2 (germline): DFQATT, SNEGSKA (reference sequence). CDR3 length: 11 residues.

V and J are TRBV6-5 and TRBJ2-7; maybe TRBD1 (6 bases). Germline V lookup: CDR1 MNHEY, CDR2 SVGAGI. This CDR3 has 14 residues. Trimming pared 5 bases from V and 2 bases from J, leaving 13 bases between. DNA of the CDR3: TGTGCCAGCAGTAGACAGGTTCCCCCCTACGAGCAGTACTTC. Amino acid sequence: CASSRQVPPYEQYF.

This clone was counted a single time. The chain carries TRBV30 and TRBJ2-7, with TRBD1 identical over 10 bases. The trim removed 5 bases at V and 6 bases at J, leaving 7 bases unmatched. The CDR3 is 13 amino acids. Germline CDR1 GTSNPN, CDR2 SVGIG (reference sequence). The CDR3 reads CAWSHGTGAEQYF. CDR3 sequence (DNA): TGTGCCTGGTCACACGGGACAGGGGCCGAGCAGTACTTC.

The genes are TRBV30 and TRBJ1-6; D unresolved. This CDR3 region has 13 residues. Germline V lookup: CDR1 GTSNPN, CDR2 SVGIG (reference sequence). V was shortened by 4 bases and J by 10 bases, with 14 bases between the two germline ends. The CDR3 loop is CAWKGRERSPLHF. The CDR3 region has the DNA TGTGCCTGGAAAGGACGGGAGAGATCACCCCTCCACTTT.

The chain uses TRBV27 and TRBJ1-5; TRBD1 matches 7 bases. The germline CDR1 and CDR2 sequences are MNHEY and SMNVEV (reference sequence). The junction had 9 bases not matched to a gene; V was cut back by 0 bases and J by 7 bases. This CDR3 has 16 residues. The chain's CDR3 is CASSLSLAGGRQPQHF. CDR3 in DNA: TGTGCCAGCAGTTTATCGTTGGCAGGGGGGAGGCAGCCCCAGCATTTT.

The CDR3: CASSPGVTLRTPASQYF. CDR3 nucleotides: TGCGCCAGCAGCCCAGGGGTGACACTTCGTACCCCAGCTTCGCAGTATTTT. The rearrangement uses TRBV5-1 and TRBJ2-3; TRBD1 is a possible D gene (6 bases). Trimming took 4 bases from V and 10 from J, leaving 28 bases between them. The CDR3 is 17 residues long. CDR1 SGHRS and CDR2 YFSETQ come from the germline V gene. Based on the CDR3 plus reference TRBV5-1 and TRBJ2-3, the full variable domain is KAGVTQTPRYLIKTRGQQVTLSCSPISGHRSVSWYQQTPGQGLQFLFEYFSETQRNKGNFPGRFSGRQFSNSRSEMNVSTLELGDSALYLCASSPGVTLRTPASQYFGPGTRLTVL.

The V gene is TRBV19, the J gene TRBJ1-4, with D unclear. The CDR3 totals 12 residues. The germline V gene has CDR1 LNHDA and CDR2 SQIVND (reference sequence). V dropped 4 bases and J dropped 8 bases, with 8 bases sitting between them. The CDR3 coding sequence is TGTGCCAGTAGTACCCAGGCGGAAAAACTGTTTTTT. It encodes CASSTQAEKLFF.